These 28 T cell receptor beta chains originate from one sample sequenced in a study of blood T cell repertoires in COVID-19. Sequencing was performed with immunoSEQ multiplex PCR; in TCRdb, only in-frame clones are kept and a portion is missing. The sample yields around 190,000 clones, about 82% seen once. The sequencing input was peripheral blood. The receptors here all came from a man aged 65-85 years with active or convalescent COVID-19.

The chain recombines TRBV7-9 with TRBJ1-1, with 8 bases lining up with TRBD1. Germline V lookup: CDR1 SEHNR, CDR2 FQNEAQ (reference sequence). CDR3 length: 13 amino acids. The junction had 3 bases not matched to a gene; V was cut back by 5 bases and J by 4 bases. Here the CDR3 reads CASSVRGPTEAFF. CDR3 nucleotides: TGTGCCAGCAGCGTCAGGGGGCCCACTGAAGCTTTCTTT.

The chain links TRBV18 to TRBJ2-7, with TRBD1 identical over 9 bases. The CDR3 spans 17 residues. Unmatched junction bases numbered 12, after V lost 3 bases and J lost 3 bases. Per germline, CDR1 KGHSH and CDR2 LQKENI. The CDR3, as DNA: TGTGCCAGCTCACCTTCCCAGGGACAGGGATCTTACTACGAGCAGTACTTC. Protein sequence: CASSPSQGQGSYYEQYF.

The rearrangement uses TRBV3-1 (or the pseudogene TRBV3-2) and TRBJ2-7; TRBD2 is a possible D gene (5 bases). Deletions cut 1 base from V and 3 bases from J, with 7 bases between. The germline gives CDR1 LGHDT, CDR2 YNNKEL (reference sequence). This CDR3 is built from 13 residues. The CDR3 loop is CASSQGSGYEQYF. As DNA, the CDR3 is TGTGCCAGCAGCCAAGGAAGCGGCTACGAGCAGTACTTC.

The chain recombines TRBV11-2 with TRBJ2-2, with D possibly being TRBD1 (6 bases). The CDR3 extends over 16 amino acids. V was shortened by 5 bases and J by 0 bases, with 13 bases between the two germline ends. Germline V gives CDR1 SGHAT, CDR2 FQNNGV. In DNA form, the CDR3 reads TGTGCCAGCAGCCCGAGGACAGCGACGAACACCGGGGAGCTGTTTTTT. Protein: CASSPRTATNTGELFF.

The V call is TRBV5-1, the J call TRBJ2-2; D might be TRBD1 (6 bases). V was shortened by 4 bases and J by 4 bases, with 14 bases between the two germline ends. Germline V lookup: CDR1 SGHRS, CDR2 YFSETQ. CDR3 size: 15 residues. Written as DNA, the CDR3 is TGCGCCAGCAGCCTGGCCGGGACACCCACCGGGGAGCTGTTTTTT. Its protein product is CASSLAGTPTGELFF.

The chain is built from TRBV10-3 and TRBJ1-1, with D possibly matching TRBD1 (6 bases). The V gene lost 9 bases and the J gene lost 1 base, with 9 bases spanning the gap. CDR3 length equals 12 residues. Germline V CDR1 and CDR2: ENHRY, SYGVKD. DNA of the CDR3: TGTGCCATACAGGGCCAGAACACTGAAGCTTTCTTT. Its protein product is CAIQGQNTEAFF.

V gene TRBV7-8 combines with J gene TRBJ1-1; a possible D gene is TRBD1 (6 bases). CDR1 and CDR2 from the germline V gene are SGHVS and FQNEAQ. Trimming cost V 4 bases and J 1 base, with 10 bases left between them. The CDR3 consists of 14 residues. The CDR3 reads CASSYGTTNTEAFF. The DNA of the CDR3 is TGTGCCAGCAGCTACGGGACAACGAACACTGAAGCTTTCTTT. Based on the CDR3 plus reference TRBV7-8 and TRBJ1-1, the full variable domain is GAGVSQSPRYKVAKRGQDVALRCDPISGHVSLFWYQQALGQGPEFLTYFQNEAQLDKSGLPSDRFFAERPEGSVSTLKIQRTQQEDSAVYLCASSYGTTNTEAFFGQGTRLTVV.

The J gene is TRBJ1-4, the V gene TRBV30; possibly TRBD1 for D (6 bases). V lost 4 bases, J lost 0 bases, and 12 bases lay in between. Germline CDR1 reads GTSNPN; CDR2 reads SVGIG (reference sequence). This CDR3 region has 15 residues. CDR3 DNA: TGTGCCTGGACCAGACAGGTTGCAACTAATGAAAAACTGTTTTTT. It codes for CAWTRQVATNEKLFF.

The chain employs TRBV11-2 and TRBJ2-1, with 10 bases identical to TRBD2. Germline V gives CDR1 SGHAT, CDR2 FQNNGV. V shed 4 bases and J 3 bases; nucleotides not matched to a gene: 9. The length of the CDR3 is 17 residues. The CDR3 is CASSSGTGTSDYNEQFF. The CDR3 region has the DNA TGTGCCAGCAGCTCCGGAACCGGGACTAGCGACTACAATGAGCAGTTCTTC.

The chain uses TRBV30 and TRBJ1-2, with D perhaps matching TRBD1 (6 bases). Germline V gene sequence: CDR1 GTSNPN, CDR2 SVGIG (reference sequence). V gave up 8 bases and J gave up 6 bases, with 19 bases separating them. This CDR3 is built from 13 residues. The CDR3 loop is CAAGRGGPDGYTF. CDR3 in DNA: TGTGCCGCGGGACGGGGGGGCCCCGATGGCTACACCTTC.

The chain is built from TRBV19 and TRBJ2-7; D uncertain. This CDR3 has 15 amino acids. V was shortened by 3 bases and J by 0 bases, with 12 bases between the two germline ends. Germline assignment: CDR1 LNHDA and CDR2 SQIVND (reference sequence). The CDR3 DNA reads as TGTGCCAGTAGTATGGTGGCAGGAATCTCCTACGAGCAGTACTTC. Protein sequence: CASSMVAGISYEQYF.

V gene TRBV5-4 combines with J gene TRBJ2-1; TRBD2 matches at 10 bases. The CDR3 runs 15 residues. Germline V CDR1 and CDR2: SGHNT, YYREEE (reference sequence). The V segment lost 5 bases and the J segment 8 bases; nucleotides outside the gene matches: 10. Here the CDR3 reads CASRPGLAVPDEQFF. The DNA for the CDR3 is TGTGCCAGCAGGCCCGGACTAGCGGTACCGGATGAGCAGTTCTTC.

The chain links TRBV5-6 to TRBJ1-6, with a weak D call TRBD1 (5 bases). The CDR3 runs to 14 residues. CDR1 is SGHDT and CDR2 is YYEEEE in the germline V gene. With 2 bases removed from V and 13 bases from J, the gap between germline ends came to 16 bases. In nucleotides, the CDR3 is TGTGCCAGCAGCTTCTTAATGGGGGGTTCCCCCCTCCACTTT. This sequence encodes CASSFLMGGSPLHF.

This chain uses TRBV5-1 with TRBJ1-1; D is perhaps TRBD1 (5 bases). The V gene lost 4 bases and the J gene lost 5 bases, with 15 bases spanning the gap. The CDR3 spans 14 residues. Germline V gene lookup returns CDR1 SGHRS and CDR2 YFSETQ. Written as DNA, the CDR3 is TGCGCCAGCAGCGTAGGGGAGGGCGGGACTGAAGCTTTCTTT. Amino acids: CASSVGEGGTEAFF.

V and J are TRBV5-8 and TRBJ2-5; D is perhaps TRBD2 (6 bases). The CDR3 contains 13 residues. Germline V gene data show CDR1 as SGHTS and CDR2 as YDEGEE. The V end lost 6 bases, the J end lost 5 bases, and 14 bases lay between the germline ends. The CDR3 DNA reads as TGTGCCAGCACCTGGGGGAGGTCGGAGACCCAGTACTTC. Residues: CASTWGRSETQYF. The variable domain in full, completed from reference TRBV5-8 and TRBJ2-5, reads EAGVTQSPTHLIKTRGQQATLRCSPISGHTSVYWYQQALGLGLQFLLWYDEGEERNRGNFPPRFSGRQFPNYSSELNVNALELEDSALYLCASTWGRSETQYFGPGTRLLVL.

In DNA form, the CDR3 reads TGTGCCGTCGGGGACAGGGGGCGCGAGCAGTTCTTC. Protein product: CAVGDRGREQFF. The genes are TRBV7-7 and TRBJ2-1; 12 bases are shared with TRBD1. The CDR3 has 12 amino acids. Germline V gene data show CDR1 as SSHAT and CDR2 as FNYEAQ (reference sequence). V dropped 11 bases and J dropped 10; count of bases not matched to a gene: 6.

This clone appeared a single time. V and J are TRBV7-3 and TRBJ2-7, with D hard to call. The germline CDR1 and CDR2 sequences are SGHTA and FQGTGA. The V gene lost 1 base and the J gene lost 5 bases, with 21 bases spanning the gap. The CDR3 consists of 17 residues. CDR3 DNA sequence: TGTGCCAGCAGCTTAATAGGTGCGGCGGATGGGTCCCACGAGCAGTACTTC. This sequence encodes CASSLIGAADGSHEQYF.

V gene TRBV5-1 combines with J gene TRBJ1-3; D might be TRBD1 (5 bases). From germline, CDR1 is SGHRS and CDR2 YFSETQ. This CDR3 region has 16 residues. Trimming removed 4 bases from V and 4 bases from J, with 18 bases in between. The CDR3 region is CASSPRPGEGGNTIYF. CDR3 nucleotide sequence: TGCGCCAGCAGCCCACGGCCGGGGGAAGGAGGAAACACCATATATTTT. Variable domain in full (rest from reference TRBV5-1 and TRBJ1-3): KAGVTQTPRYLIKTRGQQVTLSCSPISGHRSVSWYQQTPGQGLQFLFEYFSETQRNKGNFPGRFSGRQFSNSRSEMNVSTLELGDSALYLCASSPRPGEGGNTIYFGEGSWLTVV.

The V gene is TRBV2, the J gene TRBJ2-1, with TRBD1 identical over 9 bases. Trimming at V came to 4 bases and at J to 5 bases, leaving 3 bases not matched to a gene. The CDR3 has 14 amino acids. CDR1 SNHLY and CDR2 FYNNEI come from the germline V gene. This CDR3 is CASSADRGNNEQFF. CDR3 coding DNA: TGTGCCAGCAGTGCGGACAGGGGTAACAATGAGCAGTTCTTC.

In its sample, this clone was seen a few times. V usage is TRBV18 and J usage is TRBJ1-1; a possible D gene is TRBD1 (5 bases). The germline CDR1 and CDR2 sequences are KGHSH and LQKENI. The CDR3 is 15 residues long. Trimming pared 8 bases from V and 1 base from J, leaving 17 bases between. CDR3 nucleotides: TGTGCCAGCCAACCCCAGGGAACCTGGAACACTGAAGCTTTCTTT. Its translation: CASQPQGTWNTEAFF.

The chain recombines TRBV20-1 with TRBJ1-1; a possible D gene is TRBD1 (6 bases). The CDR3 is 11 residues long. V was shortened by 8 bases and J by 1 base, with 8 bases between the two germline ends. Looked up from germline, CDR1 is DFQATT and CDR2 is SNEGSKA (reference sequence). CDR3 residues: CSTTGNTEAFF. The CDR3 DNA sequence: TGCAGTACGACAGGGAACACTGAAGCTTTCTTT.

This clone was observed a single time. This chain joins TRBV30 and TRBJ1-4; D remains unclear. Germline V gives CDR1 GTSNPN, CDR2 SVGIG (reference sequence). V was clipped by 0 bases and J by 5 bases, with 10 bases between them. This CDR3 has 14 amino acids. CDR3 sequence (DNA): TGTGCCTGGAGTGTATATATACTCAATGAAAAACTGTTTTTT. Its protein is CAWSVYILNEKLFF.

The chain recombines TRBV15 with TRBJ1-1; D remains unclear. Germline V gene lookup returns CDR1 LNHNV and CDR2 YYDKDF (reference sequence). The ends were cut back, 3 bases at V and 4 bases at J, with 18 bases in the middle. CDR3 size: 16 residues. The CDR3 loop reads CATSRVREELGTEAFF. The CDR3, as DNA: TGTGCCACCAGCAGGGTTCGTGAGGAGTTGGGCACTGAAGCTTTCTTT.

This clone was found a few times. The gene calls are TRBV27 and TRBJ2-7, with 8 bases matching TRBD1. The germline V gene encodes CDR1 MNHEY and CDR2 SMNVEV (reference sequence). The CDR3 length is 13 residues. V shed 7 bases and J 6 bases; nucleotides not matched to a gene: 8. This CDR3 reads CASKPQGAGEQYF. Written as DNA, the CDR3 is TGTGCCAGCAAACCCCAGGGGGCGGGCGAGCAGTACTTC.

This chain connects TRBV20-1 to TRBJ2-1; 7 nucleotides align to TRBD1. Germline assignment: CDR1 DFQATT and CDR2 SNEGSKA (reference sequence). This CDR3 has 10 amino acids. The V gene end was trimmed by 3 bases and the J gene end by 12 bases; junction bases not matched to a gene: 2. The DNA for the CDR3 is TGCAGTGCTAGCCGGGACAGGCAGTTCTTC. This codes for CSASRDRQFF.

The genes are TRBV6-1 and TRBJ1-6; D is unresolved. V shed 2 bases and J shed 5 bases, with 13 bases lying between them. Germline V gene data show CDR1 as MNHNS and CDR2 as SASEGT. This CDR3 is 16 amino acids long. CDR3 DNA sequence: TGTGCCAGCAGTGAATTTCGGGGTTATAATAATTCACCCCTCCACTTT. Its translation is CASSEFRGYNNSPLHF.

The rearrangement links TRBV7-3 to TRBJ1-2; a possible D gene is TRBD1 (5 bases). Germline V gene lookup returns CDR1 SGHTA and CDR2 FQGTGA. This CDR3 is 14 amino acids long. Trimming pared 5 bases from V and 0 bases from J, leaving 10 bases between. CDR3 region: CASSQTEANYGYTF. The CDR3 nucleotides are TGTGCCAGCAGCCAGACAGAGGCTAACTATGGCTACACCTTC. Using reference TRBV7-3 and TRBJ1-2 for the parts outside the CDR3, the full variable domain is GAGVSQTPSNKVTEKGKYVELRCDPISGHTALYWYRQSLGQGPEFLIYFQGTGAADDSGLPNDRFFAVRPEGSVSTLKIQRTERGDSAVYLCASSQTEANYGYTFGSGTRLTVV.

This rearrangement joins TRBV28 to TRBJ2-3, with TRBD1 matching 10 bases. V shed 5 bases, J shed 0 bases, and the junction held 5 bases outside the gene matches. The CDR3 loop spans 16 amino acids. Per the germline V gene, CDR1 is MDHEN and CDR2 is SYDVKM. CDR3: CASSPRQGASTDTQYF. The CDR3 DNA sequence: TGTGCCAGCAGTCCCCGACAGGGGGCGAGCACAGATACGCAGTATTTT.